This T cell receptor beta chain stems from a study of read filtering for tumor transcriptome and immune sequencing. Findings of the study overall: RNA-seq captured clonotypes less deeply and reliably than IR-seq. In IR-seq, single-read clonotypes were about 80% of clonotypes but approximately 3.2% of reads.

CDR3 length equals 13 residues. CDR1 KGHSH and CDR2 LQKENI come from the germline V gene. Trimming took off 4 bases at V and 8 bases at J, with 14 bases between the two ends. At least ten counts were recorded for this clonotype. Its antigen remains unknown. Bone marrow was sampled from every patient at the time of active disease. From about 0.4 ug of RNA, a library with molecular barcoded alpha/delta and beta/gamma adaptors was made. MiXCR, applied by TCRdb to the reads, yields one record per CDR3 protein. Among about 35,000 distinct CDR3 sequences listed, over 11% were seen once. This receptor was identified in a donor aged 40 or older with multiple myeloma. The chain recombines TRBV18 with TRBJ1-2; D unresolved. Source material: a population of CD138-negative cells sorted from bone marrow. For the CDR3, the DNA is TGTGCCAGCTCACTCCGGGAAGAAGGCGGCTACACCTTC. It specifies CASSLREEGGYTF.